This T cell receptor beta chain is from a study of shared clonotypes between healthy human individuals. Overall study results and limits: Of the naive CD4 clonotypes, about 5.4% were shared across a few donors.

The protocol was immunoSEQ multiplex PCR, while the TCRdb copy is restricted to in-frame clones and leaves out a portion. The sample includes about 2.4 million clones, over 85% seen only once; the top ten take around 0.4%. As concerns this clone: Its antigen is unidentified.

V was clipped by 3 bases and J by 4 bases; unmatched bases: 8. The germline CDR1 and CDR2 sequences are LGHNA and YNFKEQ. The CDR3 has 16 residues. This sequence originates from a man between 18 and 29 years old in good health. Some clones in this sample may be carry-over from other donors' samples. The chain uses TRBV4-2 and TRBJ1-5; 8 bases are a match to TRBD1. Sequenced input: naive CD4+ T cells from PBMCs. The subset here: CD45RA+ positively selected. CDR3 sequence (DNA): TGTGCCAGCAGCCATGGGGGACAGGAAAGGAATCAGCCCCAGCATTTT. Its protein is CASSHGGQERNQPQHF.